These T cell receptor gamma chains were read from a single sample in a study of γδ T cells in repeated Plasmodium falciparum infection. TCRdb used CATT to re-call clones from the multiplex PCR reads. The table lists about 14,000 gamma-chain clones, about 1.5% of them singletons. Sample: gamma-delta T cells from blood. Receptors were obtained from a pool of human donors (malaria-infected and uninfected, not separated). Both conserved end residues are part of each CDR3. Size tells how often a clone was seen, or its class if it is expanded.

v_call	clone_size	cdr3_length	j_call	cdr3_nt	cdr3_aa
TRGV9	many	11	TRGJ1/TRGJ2	TGTGCCTTGCGGGAGGGTGATAAGAAACTCTTT	CALREGDKKLF
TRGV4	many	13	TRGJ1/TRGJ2	TGTGCCACCTGGACCGCGAATTATTATAAGAAACTCTTT	CATWTANYYKKLF
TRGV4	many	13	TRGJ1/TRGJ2	TGTGCCACCTGGGATGGGGGGGGTTATAAGAAACTCTTT	CATWDGGGYKKLF
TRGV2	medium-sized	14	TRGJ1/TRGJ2	TGTGCCACCTGGGACGGACCTTATTATTATAAGAAACTCTTT	CATWDGPYYYKKLF
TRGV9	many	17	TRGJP	TGTGCCTTGTGGGAGGTGCACGGTCGGTTGGGCAAAAAAATCAAGGTATTT	CALWEVHGRLGKKIKVF
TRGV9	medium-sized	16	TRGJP	TGTGCCTTGTGGGAGGTGCGTGTGTTGGGCAAAAAAATCAAGGTATTT	CALWEVRVLGKKIKVF
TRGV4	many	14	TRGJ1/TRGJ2	TGTGCCACCTGGGATGGCCCGAATTATTATAAGAAACTCTTT	CATWDGPNYYKKLF
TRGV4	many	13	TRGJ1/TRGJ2	TGTGCCACCTTGGGGATTTTGAGTTATAAGAAACTCTTT	CATLGILSYKKLF
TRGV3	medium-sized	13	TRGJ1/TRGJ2	TGTGCCACCTGGGACAGGCATTGTTATAAGAAACTCTTT	CATWDRHCYKKLF
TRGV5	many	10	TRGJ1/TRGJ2	TGTGCCACCTGGGACTATCAGAAACTCTTT	CATWDYQKLF
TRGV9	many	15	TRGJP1	TGTGCCTTGTGGGAGGTGAGAAATGCTGGTTGGTTCAAGATATTT	CALWEVRNAGWFKIF
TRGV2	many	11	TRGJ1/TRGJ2	TGTGCCACCTGGGACGGGGGGGTGAAACTCTTT	CATWDGGVKLF
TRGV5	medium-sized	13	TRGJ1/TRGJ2	TGTGCCACCTGGGTCCCGAATTATTATAAGAAACTCTTT	CATWVPNYYKKLF
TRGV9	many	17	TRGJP	TGTGCCTTGTGGGAGGTGAAGGTTGAGTTGGGCAAAAAAATCAAGGTATTT	CALWEVKVELGKKIKVF
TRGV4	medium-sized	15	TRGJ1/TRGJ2	TGTGCCACCTGGGATGGGCCGGGATATTATTATAAGAAACTCTTT	CATWDGPGYYYKKLF
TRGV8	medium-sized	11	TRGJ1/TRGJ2	TGTGCCACCTGGCTTTATTATAAGAAACTCTTT	CATWLYYKKLF
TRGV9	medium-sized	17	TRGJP	TGTGCCTTGTGGGAGGTGAGGCAAGAGTTGGGCAAAAAAATCAAGGTATTT	CALWEVRQELGKKIKVF
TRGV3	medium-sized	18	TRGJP	TGTGCCACCTGGGACGTGTCAACGCAAGAGTTGGGCAAAAAAATCAAGGTATTT	CATWDVSTQELGKKIKVF
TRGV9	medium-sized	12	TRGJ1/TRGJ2	TGTGCCTTGTGGAAGGACTTCCATAAGAAACTCTTT	CALWKDFHKKLF
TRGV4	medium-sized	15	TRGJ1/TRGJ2	TGTGCCACCTGGGATGGGCCGGGGAATTATTATAAGAAACTCTTT	CATWDGPGNYYKKLF
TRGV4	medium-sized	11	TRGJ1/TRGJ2	TGTGCCACCTGGGACCATTATAAGAAACTCTTT	CATWDHYKKLF
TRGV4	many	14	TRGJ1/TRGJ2	TGTGCCACCTGGGGTGGGCAGGATTATTATAAGAAACTCTTT	CATWGGQDYYKKLF
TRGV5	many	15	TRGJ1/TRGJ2	TGTGCCACCTGGGACAAACCACCGAATTATTATAAGAAACTCTTT	CATWDKPPNYYKKLF
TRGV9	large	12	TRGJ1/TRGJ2	TGTGCCTTGTGGGAGGAGTATTATAAGAAACTCTTT	CALWEEYYKKLF
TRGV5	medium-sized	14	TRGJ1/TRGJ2	TGTGCCACCTGGGACGACGTGAATTATTATAAGAAACTCTTT	CATWDDVNYYKKLF
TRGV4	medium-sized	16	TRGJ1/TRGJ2	TGTGCCACCTGGGATGGGTACCCTCCAGTTTATTATAAGAAACTCTTT	CATWDGYPPVYYKKLF
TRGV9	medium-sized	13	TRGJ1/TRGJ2	TGTGCCTTGTGGGACGCGGATTATTATAAGAAACTCTTT	CALWDADYYKKLF
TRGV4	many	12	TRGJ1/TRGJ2	TGTGCCACCTGGGATGCACCCAATAAGAAACTCTTT	CATWDAPNKKLF
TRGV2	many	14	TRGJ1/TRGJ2	TGTGCCACCTGGGACGCCCCGCGTGGCTATAAGAAACTCTTT	CATWDAPRGYKKLF
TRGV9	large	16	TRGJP	TGTGCCTTGTGGGAGGCAGAAGAGTTGGGCAAAAAAATCAAGGTATTT	CALWEAEELGKKIKVF
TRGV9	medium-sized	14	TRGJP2	TGTGCCTTGTGGGAGGCCCCCAGTGATTGGATCAAGACGTTT	CALWEAPSDWIKTF
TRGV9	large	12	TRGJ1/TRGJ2	TGTGCCTTGTGGGAGGTGCGTTATAAGAAACTCTTT	CALWEVRYKKLF
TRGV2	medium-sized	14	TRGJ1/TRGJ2	TGTGCCACCTGGGACGGGCCCCCTTATCATAAGAAACTCTTT	CATWDGPPYHKKLF
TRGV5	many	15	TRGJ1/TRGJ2	TGTGCCACCTGGGACAGGCCATCGAATTATTATAAGAAACTCTTT	CATWDRPSNYYKKLF
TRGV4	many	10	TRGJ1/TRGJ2	TGTGCCACCTGGACCCATGTTGGACTCTTT	CATWTHVGLF
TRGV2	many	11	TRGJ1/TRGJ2	TGTGCCACCTGGGACGGACGTAAGAAACTCTTT	CATWDGRKKLF
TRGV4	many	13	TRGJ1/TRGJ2	TGTGCCACCTGGGATGGGCCCCATTATAAGAAACTCTTT	CATWDGPHYKKLF
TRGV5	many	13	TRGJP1	TGTGCCACCTGGGACACCACTGGTTGGTTCAAGATATTT	CATWDTTGWFKIF
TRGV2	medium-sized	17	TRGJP	TGTGCCACCTGGGACGGTCGAAAAGAGTTGGGCAAAAAAATCAAGGTATTT	CATWDGRKELGKKIKVF
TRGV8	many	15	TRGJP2	TGTGCCACCTGGGATAGGTGCACTAGTGATTGGATCAAGACGTTT	CATWDRCTSDWIKTF
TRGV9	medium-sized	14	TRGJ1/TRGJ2	TGTGCCTTGTGGGAGGCGACAAATTATTATAAGAAACTCTTT	CALWEATNYYKKLF
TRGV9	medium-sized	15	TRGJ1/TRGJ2	TGTGCCTTGTGGGAGGCGCCATCATTTTATTATAAGAAACTCTTT	CALWEAPSFYYKKLF
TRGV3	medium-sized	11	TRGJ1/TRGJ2	TGTGCCACCTGGAATTATTATAAAAAACTCTTT	CATWNYYKKLF
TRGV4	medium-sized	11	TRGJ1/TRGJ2	TGTGCCACCTGGGATGGTTATAAGAAACTCTTT	CATWDGYKKLF
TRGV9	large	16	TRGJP	TGTGCCTTGTGGGAGGAACAAGAGTTGGGCAAAAAAATCAAGGTATTT	CALWEEQELGKKIKVF
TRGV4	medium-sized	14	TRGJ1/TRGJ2	TGTGCCACCTGGGATGTCGCCTTTGGGTATAAGAAACTCTTT	CATWDVAFGYKKLF
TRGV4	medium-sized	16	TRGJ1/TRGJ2	TGTGCCACCTGGGATGGGCCGAGATCGAATTATTATAAGAAACTCTTT	CATWDGPRSNYYKKLF
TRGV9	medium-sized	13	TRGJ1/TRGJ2	TGTGCCTTGTGGGAGAGCGGCGGTTATAAGAAACTCTTT	CALWESGGYKKLF
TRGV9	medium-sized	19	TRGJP	TGTGCCTTGTGGGAGGTGCATTTTTCGGGAGAGTTGGGCAAAAAAATCAAGGTATTT	CALWEVHFSGELGKKIKVF
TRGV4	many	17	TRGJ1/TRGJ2	TGTGCCACCTGGGATGGGCGCGATTTCCCTAATTATTATAAGAAACTCTTT	CATWDGRDFPNYYKKLF
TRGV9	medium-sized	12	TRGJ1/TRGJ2	TGTGCCTTGTGGGACGCATATTATAAGAAACTCTTT	CALWDAYYKKLF
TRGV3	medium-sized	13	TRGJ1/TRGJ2	TGTGCCACCTGGCCCCGGGGTTATTATAAGAAACTCTTT	CATWPRGYYKKLF
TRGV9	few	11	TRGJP	TGTGCGAGTTGGGCAAAAAAAATCAAGGTATTT	CASWAKKIKVF
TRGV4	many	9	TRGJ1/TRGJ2	TGTGCCACCTGGGAAGTTAAACTCTTT	CATWEVKLF
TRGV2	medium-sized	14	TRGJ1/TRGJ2	TGTGCCACCTGGGACGGGCTACTGGGTACCAAGAAACTCTTT	CATWDGLLGTKKLF
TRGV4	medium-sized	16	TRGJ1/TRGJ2	TGTGCCACCTGGGATGGATTCCCTCTTAATTATTATAAGAAACTCTTT	CATWDGFPLNYYKKLF
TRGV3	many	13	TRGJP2	TGTGCCACCTGGGCAAGTAGTGATTGGATCAAGACGTTT	CATWASSDWIKTF
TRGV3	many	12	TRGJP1	TGTGCCACCTGGGACAGTGGTTGGTTCAAGATATTT	CATWDSGWFKIF
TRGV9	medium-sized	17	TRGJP	TGTGCCTTGTGGGAGGTGCAGGTAGAGTTGGGCAAAAAAATCAAGGTATTT	CALWEVQVELGKKIKVF